This TCR beta chain is drawn from a study of beta chain features in type 1 diabetes. Looking at the study overall: Sorted cell examination encompassed under 130 million cells across all samples. General observations from the study: The naive, central memory and Treg TCRB repertoires showed an apparent similarity that was greater among patients than among healthy donors. Moderate but significant shortening of TCRB CDR3s was recorded in all four CD4+ subsets from Type 1 diabetes patients.

Every participating donor gave one draw, a heparinised blood sample averaging roughly 100 mL. On this clone: Its antigen is unidentified.

Sequencing targeted expressed TCRB transcripts, as all isolated RNA had been reverse transcribed. Measured with immunoSEQ multiplex PCR; TCRdb has only the in-frame clones, and not every one. The profile shows fewer than 200,000 clones, around an eighth of them singletons. The V end was cut by 0 bases, the J end by 10 bases, with 19 bases between. CDR1 is SGHTA, CDR2 FQGNSA, per germline. This CDR3 spans 16 amino acids. The chain employs TRBV7-2 and TRBJ2-1; no reliable D call. The origin of this receptor is a woman younger than 35 in good health. The sequencing sample was made of central memory CD4+ T cells from blood. The DNA for the CDR3 is TGTGCCAGCAGCTTAGCTATCGACTCGCTCCGGTTAGAGCAGTTCTTC. Translating it yields CASSLAIDSLRLEQFF.